This T cell receptor (beta chain) was obtained from a study of shared clonotypes between healthy human individuals. Trimming took 4 bases from V and 6 from J, leaving 16 bases between them. The CDR3 contains 15 residues. Germline loops: CDR1 SGHRS, CDR2 YFSETQ. Study-wide findings and caveats: Around 5.4% of naive CD4 clonotypes were common to a few donors. Sorted-subset sequencing was shown by rarefaction to be incomplete despite large depth.

As to this clone: The antigen remains undetermined.

Running of the assay took place at deep level. Several immunoSEQ plates received, in even portions, the genomic DNA of each subset. Sequencing was performed with immunoSEQ multiplex PCR; in TCRdb, only in-frame clones are kept and a portion is missing. Of millions of clones detected, over 85% appear once; the ten largest clones hold 0.1% to 0.15%. The chain links TRBV5-1 to TRBJ2-2; tentatively, D is TRBD1 or TRBD2 (5 bases each). The sample taken for sequencing was naive CD4+ T cells sorted from blood. Subset of the sample: CD45RA+ positively selected. This sequence was found in a man in his late teens or twenties in good health. CDR3 amino acids: CASSPSGRRAGELFF. DNA of the CDR3: TGCGCCAGCAGCCCTTCAGGGAGAAGGGCCGGGGAGCTGTTTTTT.